This T cell receptor beta chain was captured in a study of T-cell memory formation after mild COVID-19. Study-wide context: There were largely donor-specific TCR clusters.

CDR1 is SGHDT and CDR2 is YYEEEE in the germline V gene. The length of the CDR3 is 15 residues. V trimming: 4 bases; J trimming: 1 base; junction bases outside the gene matches: 3. 5'RACE primed from the constant segment yielded TCR alpha and TCR beta cDNA libraries bearing sample barcodes and UMIs. MiXCR, applied by TCRdb to the 5' RACE reads, yields one record per CDR3 protein. This repertoire shows 390,000 or so distinct CDR3 sequences, about 16% found once; its top ten account for 20% to 25%. Study outcomes and limitations: The CD4+ clones that contracted clustered mainly within CM and EM, and the CD8+ clones concentrated in EMRA. Memory sampled before infection contained some responding clones, suggesting cross-reactive memory joined.

As to this clonotype: Its specificity is not known.

The sequenced material came from PBMCs or a T cell subset sorted from them (not recorded which). This TCR was recovered from a man younger than 35 who had mild COVID-19 (a few samples of this study predate the infection). Cell type and time point are not known. V and J are TRBV5-6 and TRBJ2-1; TRBD1 agrees at 9 bases. Here the CDR3 reads CASSRDRVSYNEQFF. CDR3 in DNA: TGTGCCAGCAGCCGGGACAGGGTGTCCTACAATGAGCAGTTCTTC.